The 21 T cell receptor beta chains below all came from one sample that was sequenced in a study of T-cell reconstitution after alpha-beta-depleted transplantation in children. Molecular barcoding with unique molecular identifiers was used for the TCRbeta library. TCRdb reprocessed the PCR reads via MiXCR and lists one record per CDR3 protein. The table records some 600,000 distinct CDR3 sequences, over 15% of them present only once. The sequencing used PBMCs from the stem cell graft donor, collected from the stem cell graft. The source of these receptors is a human donor who donated a stem cell graft to a child with acute myeloid leukemia.

The chain uses TRBV11-2 and TRBJ2-5; D is perhaps TRBD1 (6 bases). V was pared by 0 bases and J by 4 bases, with 12 bases between. This CDR3 contains 15 residues. CDR1 and CDR2 (germline): SGHAT, FQNNGV. The DNA for the CDR3 is TGTGCCAGCAGCTTAGAGGGGGCAGATGGAGAGACCCAGTACTTC. It yields the protein CASSLEGADGETQYF.

Ten or more counts support this clonotype. The CDR3 is CASSYGGSRMNTGELFF. CDR3 DNA sequence: TGTGCCAGCAGTTACGGAGGATCTAGGATGAACACCGGGGAGCTGTTTTTT. The J gene is TRBJ2-2, the V gene TRBV6-5, with D possibly being TRBD2 (5 bases). V lost 2 bases, J lost 1 base, and 14 bases lay in between. This CDR3 spans 17 amino acids. From germline, CDR1 is MNHEY and CDR2 SVGAGI.

There are many counts of this clonotype. This chain connects TRBV20-1 to TRBJ2-3; 9 nucleotides line up with TRBD2. Germline loops: CDR1 DFQATT, CDR2 SNEGSKA (reference sequence). J was trimmed by 5 bases and V by 3 bases; bases with no gene match: 6. The CDR3 loop spans 14 amino acids. CDR3 protein: CSASRGGAGDTQYF. CDR3 bases: TGCAGTGCTAGTCGCGGGGGGGCGGGAGATACGCAGTATTTT.

At least ten counts were recorded for this clonotype. The CDR3 region is CSARGLAGPFQETQYF. In nucleotides, the CDR3 is TGCAGTGCTAGAGGATTGGCCGGGCCTTTTCAAGAGACCCAGTACTTC. The chain links TRBV20-1 to TRBJ2-5; D unresolved. V lost 1 base and J 2 bases, leaving 17 bases between the germline ends. CDR3 length: 16 residues. The germline V gene has CDR1 DFQATT and CDR2 SNEGSKA (reference sequence).

The chain carries TRBV20-1 and TRBJ1-2; TRBD1 matches 12 bases. The CDR3 is 15 residues long. Germline V gives CDR1 DFQATT, CDR2 SNEGSKA (reference sequence). V shed 6 bases, J shed 7 bases, and the junction held 12 bases outside the gene matches. The CDR3 DNA reads TGCAGTGCCGGGACAGGGGGCGATTATCGATCTGGCTACACCTTC. It translates to CSAGTGGDYRSGYTF.

This clonotype was counted only a few times. CDR3 amino acids: CASSSQGQGDQPQHF. CDR3 DNA: TGTGCCAGCAGTTCCCAGGGACAGGGGGATCAGCCCCAGCATTTT. This chain uses TRBV12-3 or TRBV12-4 with TRBJ1-5, with 11 bases lining up with TRBD1. The CDR3 has 15 residues. V was pared by 4 bases and J by 5 bases, with 4 bases of the junction left unmatched.

This chain uses TRBV6-2 or TRBV6-3 with TRBJ2-7; D possibly corresponds to TRBD1 (5 bases). Deletions cut 2 bases from V and 1 base from J, with 12 bases between. The CDR3 consists of 15 residues. In germline, CDR1 is MNHEY, CDR2 SVGEGT. Here the CDR3 DNA reads TGTGCCAGCAGTTACGGGGCGCTCTTTTCCTACGAGCAGTACTTC. Its protein is CASSYGALFSYEQYF.

In this sample, this clonotype turned up many times. The V and J genes are TRBV20-1 and TRBJ2-1; 9 bases map to TRBD2. The trim removed 1 base at V and 0 bases at J, leaving 1 base unmatched. The germline gives CDR1 DFQATT, CDR2 SNEGSKA (reference sequence). This CDR3 contains 15 residues. CDR3 amino acids: CSARGTSVSYNEQFF. The CDR3 DNA is TGCAGTGCTAGAGGGACTAGCGTCTCCTACAATGAGCAGTTCTTC.

In this sample, this clonotype turned up a few times. The V call is TRBV27, the J call TRBJ2-7, with D tentatively TRBD1 or TRBD2 (6 bases each). The CDR3 length is 13 residues. V dropped 3 bases and J dropped 3 bases, with 9 bases sitting between them. Germline loops: CDR1 MNHEY, CDR2 SMNVEV (reference sequence). The CDR3: CASSFRGRYEQYF. The CDR3 bases are TGTGCCAGCAGTTTTCGGGGGCGCTACGAGCAGTACTTC.

This clonotype was picked up a small number of times. This rearrangement joins TRBV27 to TRBJ1-2, with D maybe TRBD1 (5 bases). Between the trimmed V and J ends, which lost 5 bases and 8 bases, there was a span of 21 bases. CDR1 MNHEY and CDR2 SMNVEV come from the germline V gene (reference sequence). This CDR3 comprises 15 residues. For the CDR3, the DNA is TGTGCCAGCAGTGAACCGGGGACCCCTCGGTCGGGCTACACCTTC. This sequence encodes CASSEPGTPRSGYTF.

This clonotype was detected many times. As DNA, the CDR3 is TGTGCCAGCAGCTTGGATCAGGGGGAAGGCTACACCTTC. As protein: CASSLDQGEGYTF. The V and J genes are TRBV5-4 and TRBJ1-2; 7 bases match TRBD1. The V and J ends lost 0 bases and 8 bases, in that order; junction bases with no gene match: 4. Germline values: CDR1 SGHNT, CDR2 YYREEE (reference sequence). This CDR3 comprises 13 residues.

This clonotype appeared a single time. The genes are TRBV6-2 or TRBV6-3 and TRBJ1-2, with 8 nucleotides matching TRBD1. CDR3 length equals 16 residues. V lost 4 bases to trimming and J lost 0 bases; unmatched junction nucleotides: 7. From germline, CDR1 is MNHEY and CDR2 SVGEGT. The CDR3 sequence: CASSLDRETANYGYTF. The DNA for the CDR3 is TGTGCCAGCAGTTTGGACAGGGAAACTGCTAACTATGGCTACACCTTC.

Ten or more counts support this clonotype. The CDR3 here is CASSLRGPGTQYF. The CDR3 bases are TGTGCCAGCAGTTTGAGGGGGCCGGGGACCCAGTACTTC. The rearrangement joins TRBV27 to TRBJ2-5; 7 bases agree with TRBD1. The CDR3 runs 13 residues. J was trimmed by 7 bases and V by 3 bases; bases with no gene match: 5. Germline CDR1 MNHEY, CDR2 SMNVEV (reference sequence).

This clonotype was observed a handful of times. J is TRBJ2-7 and V is TRBV4-3; TRBD1 matches 9 bases. From germline, CDR1 is LGHNA and CDR2 YSLEER. The CDR3 runs to 17 residues. Germline trimming cut 0 bases from V and 5 bases from J; bases unmatched to any gene: 11. The CDR3 sequence: CASSQERTGAPGDEQYF. The CDR3 DNA sequence: TGCGCCAGCAGCCAAGAGAGGACAGGGGCTCCAGGGGACGAGCAGTACTTC.

This clonotype was observed at least ten times. The J gene is TRBJ2-7, the V gene TRBV25-1; 8 bases map to TRBD1. J gave up 5 bases and V 1 base, and 7 bases lay outside the gene matches. This CDR3 contains 15 residues. Germline V gives CDR1 MGHDK, CDR2 SYGVNS. CDR3: CASSEFGDRPHEQYF. CDR3 nucleotides: TGTGCCAGCAGTGAATTCGGGGACAGGCCCCACGAGCAGTACTTC.

This clonotype came up a few times. The genes are TRBV20-1 and TRBJ2-1; TRBD2 matches 12 bases. This CDR3 contains 16 residues. CDR1 is DFQATT and CDR2 is SNEGSKA in the germline V gene (reference sequence). The ends lost 0 bases at V and 10 bases at J; junction bases unmatched: 10. DNA of the CDR3: TGCAGTGCTAGAGATTCTTCTAGCGGGGGGGCCGGGGAGCAGTTCTTC. This gives the protein CSARDSSSGGAGEQFF.

The V and J genes are TRBV7-9 and TRBJ1-2; a possible D gene is TRBD1 (6 bases). Trimming cost V 5 bases and J 6 bases, with 19 bases left between them. The CDR3 extends over 15 amino acids. CDR1 and CDR2 from the germline V gene are SEHNR and FQNEAQ (reference sequence). CDR3 DNA: TGTGCCAGCAGCCAAGGGGGTGCTGGGAAGAATGGCTACACCTTC. It translates to CASSQGGAGKNGYTF.

This clonotype was recorded once. A much larger clone differs from this one at a single base, so this may be a read error. This rearrangement joins TRBV28 to TRBJ2-1; weak D call: TRBD1 (5 bases). The CDR3 has 16 residues. From germline, CDR1 is MDHEN and CDR2 SYDVKM. CDR3 loop: CTSSFPVWPGYNEQFF. CDR3 nucleotide sequence: TGTACCAGCAGTTTCCCCGTATGGCCAGGGTACAATGAGCAGTTCTTC.

This clonotype was seen repeatedly, ten times or more. The J gene is TRBJ2-6, the V gene TRBV9; D gene unclear. The V and J ends lost 4 bases and 0 bases respectively, with 11 bases between them. The length of the CDR3 is 16 residues. Germline-derived CDR1 and CDR2 are SGDLS and YYNGEE. The CDR3 loop reads CASSINRLSGANVLTF. CDR3 DNA: TGTGCCAGCAGCATAAACAGACTCTCTGGGGCCAACGTCCTGACTTTC. The full variable domain, rest sourced from reference TRBV9 and TRBJ2-6, is DSGVTQTPKHLITATGQRVTLRCSPRSGDLSVYWYQQSLDQGLQFLIQYYNGEERAKGNILERFSAQQFPDLHSELNLSSLELGDSALYFCASSINRLSGANVLTFGAGSRLTVL.

The chain joins TRBV9 to TRBJ2-1; TRBD1 matches 7 bases. Germline assignment: CDR1 SGDLS and CDR2 YYNGEE. The CDR3 has 16 amino acids. V was pared by 0 bases and J by 8 bases, with 11 bases of the junction left unmatched. The CDR3 protein is CASSVGKGQVRDEQFF. CDR3 DNA: TGTGCCAGCAGCGTAGGAAAAGGACAGGTAAGGGATGAGCAGTTCTTC. Looking up the rest from reference TRBV9 and TRBJ2-1 gives the full variable domain: DSGVTQTPKHLITATGQRVTLRCSPRSGDLSVYWYQQSLDQGLQFLIQYYNGEERAKGNILERFSAQQFPDLHSELNLSSLELGDSALYFCASSVGKGQVRDEQFFGPGTRLTVL.

This clonotype came up many times. CDR3 residues: CSVDRGSGGADDTDTQYF. CDR3 bases: TGCAGCGTTGACCGGGGTAGCGGGGGGGCAGACGACACAGATACGCAGTATTTT. V gene TRBV29-1 combines with J gene TRBJ2-3; 11 bases fit TRBD2. With 3 bases clipped from V and 2 bases from J, the junction kept 13 bases outside the gene matches. The CDR3 loop spans 18 amino acids. Germline assignment: CDR1 SQVTM and CDR2 ANQGSEA.